Shown below are 8 T cell receptor beta chains from a single sample sequenced in a study of CXCR3-negative and CXCR3-positive naive CD8 T cells. UMI-labeled 5' RACE TRB cDNA libraries were prepared from the cells. No DNA is given; TCRdb re-called the 5' RACE reads and lists each CDR3 protein once. The listing records about 43,000 distinct CDR3 sequences. The sequencing input was memory CD8+ T cells from blood. These receptors all stem from a human donor in good health. Some clones in this sample may be carry-over from other donors' samples.

This chain links TRBV4-2 with TRBJ2-2; TCRdb's D call, TRBD1, is unchecked because there is no DNA. The CDR3 consists of 15 residues. Per the germline V gene, CDR1 is LGHNA and CDR2 is YNFKEQ. The CDR3 sequence: CASSQDEGEAGELFF.

J is TRBJ1-2 and V is TRBV20-1; lacking DNA, the TRBD1 call made by TCRdb goes unchecked. The CDR3 runs to 14 residues. Germline V lookup: CDR1 DFQATT, CDR2 SNEGSKA (reference sequence). The CDR3 spells CSARDAWGLDGYTF.

J is TRBJ2-7 and V is TRBV19; the D call of TRBD1 rests on TCRdb alone, since no DNA is present to check it. CDR3 length: 15 residues. Germline V gene sequence: CDR1 LNHDA, CDR2 SQIVND (reference sequence). The chain's CDR3 is CASSTGQGVSYEQYF.

This chain links TRBV14 with TRBJ2-1; TCRdb selects TRBD2, and the lack of DNA leaves this call unchecked. Germline CDR1 is SGHDN and CDR2 is FVKESK. The CDR3 runs 16 residues. CDR3 loop: CASSQGTSGRAGEQFF.

This chain links TRBV11-3 with TRBJ2-3; TCRdb calls TRBD1, which cannot be checked without DNA. Germline values: CDR1 SGHNT, CDR2 YENEEA. The CDR3 totals 18 residues. CDR3: CASSLQGRDRPATDTQYF.

The CDR3 here is CATGGNGRYTGELFF. The chain combines TRBV11-1 with TRBJ2-2. This CDR3 region has 15 residues. Germline CDR1 SGHAT, CDR2 FQDESV (reference sequence). The whole variable domain, remainder taken from reference TRBV11-1 and TRBJ2-2, is EAEVAQSPRYKITEKSQAVAFWCDPISGHATLYWYRQILGQGPELLVQFQDESVVDDSQLPKDRFSAERLKGVDSTLKIQPAELGDSAMYLCATGGNGRYTGELFFGEGSRLTVL.

This chain uses TRBV11-2 with TRBJ2-7; TCRdb calls TRBD2, which cannot be checked without DNA. The CDR3 runs 15 residues. The V gene's germline CDR1 is SGHAT and CDR2 FQNNGV. The CDR3 loop is CASSLVRGGGNEQYF. The full variable domain, its missing parts supplied by reference TRBV11-2 and TRBJ2-7, is EAGVAQSPRYKIIEKRQSVAFWCNPISGHATLYWYQQILGQGPKLLIQFQNNGVVDDSQLPKDRFSAERLKGVDSTLKIQPAKLEDSAVYLCASSLVRGGGNEQYFGPGTRLTVT.

The genes are TRBV20-1 and TRBJ1-1; the TCRdb call, TRBD1, lacks DNA for checking. The CDR3 is 13 amino acids. Germline V gene lookup returns CDR1 DFQATT and CDR2 SNEGSKA (reference sequence). The CDR3 protein is CSARMTGDTEAFF.